This record looks at one TCR beta chain sequence and its context. The antigen remains unidentified. These data come from a study of cytomegalovirus exposure and HLA in healthy donors. Points from the study as a whole: Reportedly, cytomegalovirus status was diagnosed with high sensitivity and specificity.

V dropped 5 bases and J dropped 3 bases, with 5 bases sitting between them. Germline V gene lookup returns CDR1 SGHTA and CDR2 FQGTGA. The CDR3 totals 11 residues. The PCR ran on 60 Vbeta and 13 Jbeta primers. Sequencing was performed with immunoSEQ multiplex PCR; in TCRdb, only in-frame clones are kept and a portion is missing. The table lists about 140,000 clones, approximately 84% of them singletons. Donors consisted of healthy bone marrow donors. The sample comprised PBMCs. This chain joins TRBV7-3 and TRBJ2-7; D uncertain. The sequence derives from a woman aged 40 to 50 in good health and CMV-seronegative. The CDR3 DNA reads TGTGCCAGCAGCCAGGACTACGAGCAGTACTTC. Its protein is CASSQDYEQYF.